This T cell receptor (beta chain) came from a study of T cell clonality in common variable immunodeficiency. In its sample, this clone is medium-sized. The CDR3 end falls 3 residues outside the read, so it is completed with the germline J gene. The germline V gene has CDR1 DFQATT and CDR2 SNEGSKA (reference sequence). Losses at the gene ends were 2 bases for V and 5 bases for J; bases not matched to a gene: 6. There are 15 residues in the CDR3. Equal genomic DNA amounts from CVID and control samples were sequenced. Produced via immunoSEQ multiplex PCR; TCRdb's table is partial and in-frame only. The sample shows more than 35,000 clones, none of them appearing just once.

This clonotype was sampled from a person aged 18-70 years in good health. The sample was peripheral blood mononuclear cells. This chain joins TRBV20-1 and TRBJ2-2; 9 bases align to TRBD2. The CDR3: CSARRSGRDTGELFF. The sequenced CDR3 bases are TGCAGTGCTAGACGTAGCGGGAGAGATACCGGGGAG.